Listed below are T cell receptor beta chains from one sample, sequenced in a study of shared T cell receptors in the human thymus. Repertoires were generated with immunoSEQ multiplex PCR, while TCRdb's copy carries only in-frame clones and drops some. The sample includes roughly 68,000 clones, about 96% seen only once; the top ten take about 0.036%. Sequences were obtained from thymocytes. The receptors were gathered from a human donor. CDR3s include the opening cysteine and the closing phenylalanine or tryptophan. A D gene is named only where the DNA matches it firmly. Not every row has a clone size; where given, it reads once, few, many or a size class.

cdr3_nt: TGTGCCAGCAGCTTAAAGGCAGAAGAGACCCAGTACTTC
cdr3_aa: CASSLKAEETQYF
v_call: TRBV7-8
d_call: .
j_call: TRBJ2-5
clone_size: .

cdr3_nt: TGTGCCAGCAGCGCAGCCCCCTTCGTCCCGACAGGGGCCTATGGCTACACCTTC
cdr3_aa: CASSAAPFVPTGAYGYTF
v_call: TRBV7-6
d_call: TRBD1
j_call: TRBJ1-2
clone_size: .

cdr3_nt: TGTGCCAGCAGTCGAGGGACAGCCCCGTCCCAGCCCCAGCATTTT
cdr3_aa: CASSRGTAPSQPQHF
v_call: TRBV6-1
d_call: TRBD1
j_call: TRBJ1-5
clone_size: .

cdr3_nt: TGTGCCAGCAGCCCAATGGATAATTCACCCCTCCACTTT
cdr3_aa: CASSPMDNSPLHF
v_call: TRBV5-4
d_call: .
j_call: TRBJ1-6
clone_size: once

cdr3_nt: TGTGCCAGCAGCCGAACAGGGTCGGGCACTGAAGCTTTCTTT
cdr3_aa: CASSRTGSGTEAFF
v_call: TRBV6-1
d_call: .
j_call: TRBJ1-1
clone_size: .

cdr3_nt: TGTGCCAGCAAATACAGGGATGAATGCAATCAGCCCCAGCATTTT
cdr3_aa: CASKYRDECNQPQHF
v_call: TRBV2
d_call: .
j_call: TRBJ1-5
clone_size: .

cdr3_nt: TGTGCCAGCAGTTACCAGGTGCGGCAGGGACTTTATAGCAATCAGCCCCAGCATTTT
cdr3_aa: CASSYQVRQGLYSNQPQHF
v_call: TRBV4-2
d_call: .
j_call: TRBJ1-5
clone_size: .

cdr3_nt: TGCAGCGTTGCCCGGATTATAGGGGTTGGTACCAAAAACATTCAGTACTTC
cdr3_aa: CSVARIIGVGTKNIQYF
v_call: TRBV29-1
d_call: .
j_call: TRBJ2-4
clone_size: .

cdr3_nt: TGTGCCAGCAGCGTAGAAGTGGGACTAGCGGGGGGGCCGGAGTATAGGTCCGATGAGCAGTTCTTC
cdr3_aa: CASSVEVGLAGGPEYRSDEQFF
v_call: TRBV9
d_call: TRBD2
j_call: TRBJ2-1
clone_size: .

cdr3_nt: TGTGCCAGCAGCTTAAATAAGGACAGGGTCGGGGAGACCCAGTACTTC
cdr3_aa: CASSLNKDRVGETQYF
v_call: TRBV7-6
d_call: TRBD1
j_call: TRBJ2-5
clone_size: .

cdr3_nt: TGTGCCAGCAGTCGTGTAGGAGGGGAAAAACTGTTTTTT
cdr3_aa: CASSRVGGEKLFF
v_call: TRBV25-1
d_call: .
j_call: TRBJ1-4
clone_size: .

cdr3_nt: TGTGCCAGCAGCCGAGGTGGGGGGGAGCACACTGAAGCTTTCTTT
cdr3_aa: CASSRGGGEHTEAFF
v_call: TRBV7-9
d_call: .
j_call: TRBJ1-1
clone_size: once

cdr3_nt: TGCGCCAGCAGCTTGGATTTTGGAAACTCCTACGAGCAGTACTTC
cdr3_aa: CASSLDFGNSYEQYF
v_call: TRBV5-1
d_call: .
j_call: TRBJ2-7
clone_size: .

cdr3_nt: TGTGCCAGCAGTAAGGACTCGTGTAGTGGGACCCAGTACTTC
cdr3_aa: CASSKDSCSGTQYF
v_call: TRBV11-2
d_call: .
j_call: TRBJ2-5
clone_size: .

cdr3_nt: TGTGCCAGCAGCCCCCCTCAGGGCCGGACAGACACAGATACGCAGTATTTT
cdr3_aa: CASSPPQGRTDTDTQYF
v_call: TRBV7-2
d_call: .
j_call: TRBJ2-3
clone_size: .

cdr3_nt: TGTGCCAGCAGCTTACTTAAGTTGGACAGAGGTGCTTTCTTT
cdr3_aa: CASSLLKLDRGAFF
v_call: TRBV7-2
d_call: .
j_call: TRBJ1-1
clone_size: .

cdr3_nt: TGCAGCGTTGAAGATCTTAGGCTAGCGGGGGGTAGCACAGATACGCAGTATTTT
cdr3_aa: CSVEDLRLAGGSTDTQYF
v_call: TRBV29-1
d_call: TRBD2
j_call: TRBJ2-3
clone_size: .

cdr3_nt: TGCGCCAGCAATCTCGGTCTTTTCACAGATACGCAGTATTTT
cdr3_aa: CASNLGLFTDTQYF
v_call: TRBV5-1
d_call: .
j_call: TRBJ2-3
clone_size: .

cdr3_nt: TGTGCCAGCAACCGACAGCTCTCCTATAATTCACCCCTCCACTTT
cdr3_aa: CASNRQLSYNSPLHF
v_call: TRBV6-1
d_call: .
j_call: TRBJ1-6
clone_size: .

cdr3_nt: TGCGCCAGCAGCCAGCGATCCGGGACAGGGAGCGAGCAGTACTTC
cdr3_aa: CASSQRSGTGSEQYF
v_call: TRBV4-3
d_call: TRBD1
j_call: TRBJ2-7
clone_size: .

cdr3_nt: TGTGCCAGCAGTGGTAGCGGGGGGGCCGGCTACGAGCAGTACTTC
cdr3_aa: CASSGSGGAGYEQYF
v_call: TRBV6-1
d_call: TRBD2
j_call: TRBJ2-7
clone_size: .

cdr3_nt: TGCAGCGTCCTAAGGAGGGCAGGGACCTACGAGCAGTACTTC
cdr3_aa: CSVLRRAGTYEQYF
v_call: TRBV29-1
d_call: .
j_call: TRBJ2-7
clone_size: .

cdr3_nt: TGTGCCAGCAGCCAAGCGGGGTTTGGAAACACCATATATTTT
cdr3_aa: CASSQAGFGNTIYF
v_call: TRBV14
d_call: .
j_call: TRBJ1-3
clone_size: few

cdr3_nt: TGTGCCAGCAGCCTGGGACAGGGGGCTTGTGAGACCCAGTACTTC
cdr3_aa: CASSLGQGACETQYF
v_call: TRBV5-6
d_call: TRBD1
j_call: TRBJ2-5
clone_size: .

cdr3_nt: TGTGCCTCGGGCACCGAAAATCAGCCCCAGCATTTT
cdr3_aa: CASGTENQPQHF
v_call: TRBV9
d_call: .
j_call: TRBJ1-5
clone_size: .

cdr3_nt: TGCGCACAATCCGGGCTGGGGCACGACCAGTACTTC
cdr3_aa: CAQSGLGHDQYF
v_call: TRBV5-1
d_call: .
j_call: TRBJ2-7
clone_size: .

cdr3_nt: TGCGCCAGCAGCCCAAGTACGATAGTCCTGAGCCGTAGGGGCAATGAGCAGTTCTTC
cdr3_aa: CASSPSTIVLSRRGNEQFF
v_call: TRBV4-3
d_call: .
j_call: TRBJ2-1
clone_size: .

cdr3_nt: TGTGCCAGCAGCTTAGCTAGCCTGAGGGGAGATACGCAGTATTTT
cdr3_aa: CASSLASLRGDTQYF
v_call: TRBV7-2
d_call: .
j_call: TRBJ2-3
clone_size: .